This TCR beta chain was captured in a study of shared clonotypes between healthy human individuals. Here immunoSEQ multiplex PCR was the method, and the copy in TCRdb shows in-frame clones only, minus some. The sample includes about 2.2 million clones, approximately 92% of them seen just once. Naive CD8 cells lacked CD45RO and underwent positive selection for CCR7, leaving out terminally differentiated effector memory CD45RA+ cells. Caucasian adults living in Nashville, Tennessee, provided all samples. V lost 0 bases to trimming and J lost 5 bases, with 14 bases between them. CDR3 size: 15 residues. Germline CDR1 reads GTSNPN; CDR2 reads SVGIG (reference sequence).

The sequence was collected from a man aged 18 to 29 in good health. Some clones in this sample may be carry-over from other donors' samples. Sequencing was performed on naive CD8+ T cells from PBMCs. The rearrangement joins TRBV30 to TRBJ1-5, with a weak D call TRBD1 (6 bases). In DNA form, the CDR3 reads TGTGCCTGGAGTGTACGTCAGGGGATTTATCAGCCCCAGCATTTT. As protein: CAWSVRQGIYQPQHF.